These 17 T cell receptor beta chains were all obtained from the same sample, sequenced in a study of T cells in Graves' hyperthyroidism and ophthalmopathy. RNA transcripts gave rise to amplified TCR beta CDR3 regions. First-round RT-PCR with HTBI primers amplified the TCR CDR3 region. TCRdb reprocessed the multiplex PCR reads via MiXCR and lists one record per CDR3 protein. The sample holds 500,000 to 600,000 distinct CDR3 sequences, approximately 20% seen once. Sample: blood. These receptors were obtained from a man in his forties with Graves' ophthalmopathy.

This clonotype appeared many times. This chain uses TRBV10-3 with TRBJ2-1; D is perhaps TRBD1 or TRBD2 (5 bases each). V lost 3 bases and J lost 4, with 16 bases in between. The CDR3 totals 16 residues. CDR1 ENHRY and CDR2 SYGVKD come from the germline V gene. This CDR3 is CAISETGTRGYNEQFF. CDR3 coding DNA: TGTGCCATCAGTGAAACCGGGACGAGGGGTTACAATGAGCAGTTCTTC.

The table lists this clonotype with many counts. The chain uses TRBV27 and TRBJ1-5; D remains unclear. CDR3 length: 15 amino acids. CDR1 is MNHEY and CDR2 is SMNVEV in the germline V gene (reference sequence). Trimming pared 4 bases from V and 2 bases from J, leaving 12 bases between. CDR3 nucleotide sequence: TGTGCCAGCAGTTCCGCCGGGGTAGGCAATCAGCCCCAGCATTTT. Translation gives CASSSAGVGNQPQHF.

CDR3 DNA sequence: TGTGCCAGCAGCTTCGCCAGTCAAGAGACCCAGTACTTC. Amino acid sequence: CASSFASQETQYF. The chain employs TRBV7-9 and TRBJ2-5; D is undetermined. With 3 bases removed from V and 2 bases from J, the gap between germline ends came to 7 bases. Per germline, CDR1 SEHNR and CDR2 FQNEAQ (reference sequence). CDR3 length equals 13 residues. The full variable domain, with the rest looked up from reference TRBV7-9 and TRBJ2-5, is DTGVSQNPRHKITKRGQNVTFRCDPISEHNRLYWYRQTLGQGPEFLTYFQNEAQLEKSRLLSDRFSAERPKGSFSTLEIQRTEQGDSAMYLCASSFASQETQYFGPGTRLLVL.

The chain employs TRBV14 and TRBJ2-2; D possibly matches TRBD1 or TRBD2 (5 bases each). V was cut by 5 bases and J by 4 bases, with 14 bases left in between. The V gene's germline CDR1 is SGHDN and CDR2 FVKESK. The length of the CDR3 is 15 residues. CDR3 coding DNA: TGTGCCAGCAGCTGGGAGTCAGGGTTCACCGGGGAGCTGTTTTTT. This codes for CASSWESGFTGELFF.

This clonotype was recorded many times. CDR3 nucleotide sequence: TGCAGCTCTCTGGGCGGGGGAGACAATGAGCAGTTCTTC. It is translated as CSSLGGGDNEQFF. This sequence joins TRBV29-1 and TRBJ2-1, with 7 bases lining up with TRBD2. The CDR3 is made up of 13 amino acids. J lost 5 bases, V lost 8 bases, and 9 bases had no gene match. CDR1 and CDR2 (germline): SQVTM, ANQGSEA.

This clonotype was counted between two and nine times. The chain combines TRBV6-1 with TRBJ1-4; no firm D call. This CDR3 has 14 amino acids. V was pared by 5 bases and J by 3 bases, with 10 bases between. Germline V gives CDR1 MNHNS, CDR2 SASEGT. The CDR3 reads CASSSRQANEKLFF. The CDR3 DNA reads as TGTGCCAGCAGTTCTCGCCAGGCTAATGAAAAACTGTTTTTT.

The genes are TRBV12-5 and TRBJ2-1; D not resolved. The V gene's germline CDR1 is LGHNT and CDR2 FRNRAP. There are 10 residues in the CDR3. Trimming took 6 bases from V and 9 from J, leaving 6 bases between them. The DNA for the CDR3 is TGTGCTAGTGGCCCCGGTGAGCAGTTCTTC. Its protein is CASGPGEQFF. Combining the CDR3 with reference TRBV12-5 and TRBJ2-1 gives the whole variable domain DARVTQTPRHKVTEMGQEVTMRCQPILGHNTVFWYRQTMMQGLELLAYFRNRAPLDDSGMPKDRFSAEMPDATLATLKIQPSEPRDSAVYFCASGPGEQFFGPGTRLTVL.

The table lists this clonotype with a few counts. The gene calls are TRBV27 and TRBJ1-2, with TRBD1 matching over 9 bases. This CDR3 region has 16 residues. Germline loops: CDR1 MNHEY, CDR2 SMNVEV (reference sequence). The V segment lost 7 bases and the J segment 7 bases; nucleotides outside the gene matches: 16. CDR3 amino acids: CASTLNFRDREAGYTF. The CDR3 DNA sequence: TGTGCCAGCACCCTCAATTTCCGGGACAGGGAAGCTGGCTACACCTTC.

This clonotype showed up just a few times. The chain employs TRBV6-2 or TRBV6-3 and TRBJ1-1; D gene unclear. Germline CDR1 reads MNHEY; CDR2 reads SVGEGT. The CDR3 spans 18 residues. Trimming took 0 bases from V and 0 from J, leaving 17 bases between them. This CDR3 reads CASSYSIVPGSMNTEAFF. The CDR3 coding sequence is TGTGCCAGCAGTTACTCGATCGTGCCCGGCTCCATGAACACTGAAGCTTTCTTT.

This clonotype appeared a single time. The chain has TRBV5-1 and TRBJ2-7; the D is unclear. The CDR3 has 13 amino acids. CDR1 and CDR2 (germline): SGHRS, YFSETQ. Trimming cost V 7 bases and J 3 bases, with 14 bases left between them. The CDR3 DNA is TGCGCCAGCCGAGGCGGCACAAACTACGAGCAGTACTTC. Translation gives CASRGGTNYEQYF.

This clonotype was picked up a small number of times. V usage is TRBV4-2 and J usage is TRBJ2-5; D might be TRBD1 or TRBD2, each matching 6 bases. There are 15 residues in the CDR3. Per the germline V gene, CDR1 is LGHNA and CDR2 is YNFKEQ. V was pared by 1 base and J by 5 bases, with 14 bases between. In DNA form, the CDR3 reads TGTGCCAGCAGCCAAGGGACAGCCGGAGGGGAGACCCAGTACTTC. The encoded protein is CASSQGTAGGETQYF.

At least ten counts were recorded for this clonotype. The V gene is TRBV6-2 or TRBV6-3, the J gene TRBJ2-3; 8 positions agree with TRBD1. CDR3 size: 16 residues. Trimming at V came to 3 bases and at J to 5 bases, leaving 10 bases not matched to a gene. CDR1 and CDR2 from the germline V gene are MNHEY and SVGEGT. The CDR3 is CASSYGFGRGQDTQYF. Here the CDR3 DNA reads TGTGCCAGCAGTTATGGCTTCGGCAGGGGGCAAGATACGCAGTATTTT.

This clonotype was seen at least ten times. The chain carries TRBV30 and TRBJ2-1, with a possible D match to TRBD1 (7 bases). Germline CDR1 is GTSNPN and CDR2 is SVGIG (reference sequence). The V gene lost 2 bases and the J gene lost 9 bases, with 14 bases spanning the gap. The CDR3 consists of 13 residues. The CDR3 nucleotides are TGTGCCTGGAGTTCCCGACAGGGAGGTGAGCAGTTCTTC. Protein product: CAWSSRQGGEQFF.

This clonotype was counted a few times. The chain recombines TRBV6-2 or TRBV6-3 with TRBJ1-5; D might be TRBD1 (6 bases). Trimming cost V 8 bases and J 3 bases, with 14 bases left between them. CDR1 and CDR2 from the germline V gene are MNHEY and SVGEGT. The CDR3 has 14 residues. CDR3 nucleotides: TGTGCCAGCGTTCTTCAGGGGTCCAATCAGCCCCAGCATTTT. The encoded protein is CASVLQGSNQPQHF.

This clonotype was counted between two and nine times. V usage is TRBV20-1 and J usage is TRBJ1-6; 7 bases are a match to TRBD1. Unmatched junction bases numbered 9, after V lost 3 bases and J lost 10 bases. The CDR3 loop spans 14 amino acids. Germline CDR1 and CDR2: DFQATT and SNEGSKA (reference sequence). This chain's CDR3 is CSASHGTAGSPLHF. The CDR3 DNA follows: TGCAGTGCTAGCCACGGGACAGCGGGATCACCCCTCCACTTT.

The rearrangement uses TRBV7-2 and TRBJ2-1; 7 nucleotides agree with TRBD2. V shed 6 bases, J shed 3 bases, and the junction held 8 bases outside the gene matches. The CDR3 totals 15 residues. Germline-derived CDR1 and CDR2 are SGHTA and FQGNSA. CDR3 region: CASSWGRGGYNEQFF. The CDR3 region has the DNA TGTGCCAGCAGTTGGGGGAGGGGCGGCTACAATGAGCAGTTCTTC.

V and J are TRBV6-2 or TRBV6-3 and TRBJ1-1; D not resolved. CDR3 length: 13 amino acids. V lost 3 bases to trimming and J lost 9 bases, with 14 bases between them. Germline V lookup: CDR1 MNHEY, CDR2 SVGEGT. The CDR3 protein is CASSYSRPEKAFF. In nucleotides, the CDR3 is TGTGCCAGCAGTTATTCAAGACCCGAGAAAGCTTTCTTT.